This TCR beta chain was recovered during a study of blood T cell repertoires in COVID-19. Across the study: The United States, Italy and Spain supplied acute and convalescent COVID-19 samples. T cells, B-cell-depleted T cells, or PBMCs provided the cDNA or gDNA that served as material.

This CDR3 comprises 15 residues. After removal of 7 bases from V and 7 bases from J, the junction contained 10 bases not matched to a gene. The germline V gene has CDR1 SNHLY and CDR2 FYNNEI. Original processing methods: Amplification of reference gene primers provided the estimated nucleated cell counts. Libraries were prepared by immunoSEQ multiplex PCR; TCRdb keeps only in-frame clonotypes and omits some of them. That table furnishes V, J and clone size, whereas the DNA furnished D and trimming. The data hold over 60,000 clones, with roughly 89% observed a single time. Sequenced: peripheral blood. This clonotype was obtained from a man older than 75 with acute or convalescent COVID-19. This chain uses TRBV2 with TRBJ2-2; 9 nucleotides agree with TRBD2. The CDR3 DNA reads TGTGCCAGCAAAGTAGCGGGAGTATTTGACGGGGAGCTGTTTTTT. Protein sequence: CASKVAGVFDGELFF.